Listed below are T cell receptor beta chains from one sample, sequenced in a study of cytomegalovirus exposure and HLA in healthy donors. This table comes from immunoSEQ multiplex PCR, and its TCRdb copy is limited to in-frame clones, with some not included. The sample has some 39,000 clones. Sequencing was performed on PBMCs. Receptor source: a man aged 25-45 years in good health and CMV-seronegative. The conserved cysteine and the conserved F or W are not part of the CDR3 here.

V gene,CDR3 protein
TRBV7-9,ASSLGGFNQPQH
TRBV2,ASEGRGVRETQY
TRBV27,ASSFGGGILSAYNEQF
TRBV5-4,ASSLDPGLGQF
TRBV29-1,SVGVWDSYEQY
TRBV19,ASTYFRGYGYT
TRBV9,ASSVDSWTGGPMGGYT
TRBV6-5,ASSTGTAPNNEQF
TRBV7-9,ASSSTKPGLGYEQY
TRBV30,AWARTGELF
TRBV5-4,ASSLGLILHEQF
TRBV6-5,ASTDRTGYT
TRBV6-5,ASSYSTYSGELF
TRBV29-1,SGQGAGGTYGYT
TRBV5-1,ASSLDLASYNEQF
TRBV7-3,ASSLGHILTDTQY
TRBV5-4,ASSLARGKNTEAF
TRBV4-2,ASSQDPASGFTGELF
TRBV29-1,SVGGPAWDEQF
TRBV5-1,ASSLGGRSDEKLF
TRBV18,ASSPGLGTGDNTGELF
TRBV6-6,ASSYGTGSRNTEAF
TRBV30,AWSAGATQY
TRBV5-4,ASSLISGGGEQY
TRBV7-9,ASIPLFGPGANVLT
TRBV29-1,SVEGRDREMSTDTQY
TRBV6-1,ASSEAGGSDNEQF
TRBV5-1,ASSFGEGPAYEQY
TRBV2,ARGGFREGDSPLH
TRBV19,ASTTDRSSYNEQF
TRBV7-3,ASSLSPGMNTEAF
TRBV5-1,ASSVTRSSYNEQF
TRBV7-2,ASSSRTGSYEQY
TRBV13,ASSPRGVHVQETQY